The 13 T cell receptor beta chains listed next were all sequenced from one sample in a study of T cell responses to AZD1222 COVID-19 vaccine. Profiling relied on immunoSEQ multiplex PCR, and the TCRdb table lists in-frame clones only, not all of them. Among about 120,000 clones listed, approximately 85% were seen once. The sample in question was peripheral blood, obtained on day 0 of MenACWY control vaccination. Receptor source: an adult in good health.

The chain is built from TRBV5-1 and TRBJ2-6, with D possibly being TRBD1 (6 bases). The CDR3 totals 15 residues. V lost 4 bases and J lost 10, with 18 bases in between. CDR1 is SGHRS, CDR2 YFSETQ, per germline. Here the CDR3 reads CASSRDQPGTNVLTF. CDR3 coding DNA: TGCGCCAGCAGCAGGGACCAACCGGGGACAAACGTCCTGACTTTC.

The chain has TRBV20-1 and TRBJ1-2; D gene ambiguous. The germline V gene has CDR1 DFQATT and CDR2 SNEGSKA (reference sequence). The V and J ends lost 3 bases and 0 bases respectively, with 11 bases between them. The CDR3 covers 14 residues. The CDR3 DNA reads TGCAGTGCTAGTGGTCAGGCAACTAACTATGGCTACACCTTC. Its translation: CSASGQATNYGYTF.

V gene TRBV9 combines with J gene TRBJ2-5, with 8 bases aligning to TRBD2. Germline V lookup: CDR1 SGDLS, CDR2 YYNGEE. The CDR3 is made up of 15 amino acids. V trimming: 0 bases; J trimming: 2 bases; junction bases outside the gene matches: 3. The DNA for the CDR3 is TGTGCCAGCAGCGTAGGCGGGGGGCCACAAGAGACCCAGTACTTC. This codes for CASSVGGGPQETQYF.

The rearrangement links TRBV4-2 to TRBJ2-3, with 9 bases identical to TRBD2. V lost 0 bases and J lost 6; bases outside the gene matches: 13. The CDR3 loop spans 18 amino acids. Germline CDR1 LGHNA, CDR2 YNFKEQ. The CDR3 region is CASSQEGLWRGGVDTQYF. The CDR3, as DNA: TGTGCCAGCAGCCAAGAAGGGTTGTGGCGGGGGGGCGTGGATACGCAGTATTTT.

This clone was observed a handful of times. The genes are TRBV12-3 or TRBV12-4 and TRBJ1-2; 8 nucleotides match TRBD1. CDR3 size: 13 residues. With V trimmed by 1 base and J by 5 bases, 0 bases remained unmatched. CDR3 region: CASSLGQGYGYTF. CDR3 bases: TGTGCCAGCAGTTTAGGACAGGGGTATGGCTACACCTTC.

The CDR3: CASSLIGGSSYNSPLHF. CDR3 DNA: TGTGCCAGCAGTTTAATTGGGGGAAGCTCCTATAATTCACCCCTCCACTTT. The chain uses TRBV27 and TRBJ1-6; possibly TRBD1 for D (5 bases). The CDR3 covers 17 residues. Trimming stripped 2 bases from V and 0 bases from J, with 11 bases between. Germline CDR1 MNHEY, CDR2 SMNVEV (reference sequence).

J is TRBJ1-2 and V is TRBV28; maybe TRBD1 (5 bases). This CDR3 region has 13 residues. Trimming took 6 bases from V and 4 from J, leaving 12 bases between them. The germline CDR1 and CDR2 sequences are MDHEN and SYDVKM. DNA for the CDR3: TGTGCCAGCAGGATCCGGGGCCTCTATGGCTACACCTTC. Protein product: CASRIRGLYGYTF.

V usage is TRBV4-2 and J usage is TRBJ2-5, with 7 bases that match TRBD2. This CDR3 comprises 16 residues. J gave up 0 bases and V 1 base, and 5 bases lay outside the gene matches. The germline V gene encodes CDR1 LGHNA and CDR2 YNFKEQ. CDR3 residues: CASSQASGLYQETQYF. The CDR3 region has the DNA TGTGCCAGCAGCCAAGCTTCGGGACTATACCAAGAGACCCAGTACTTC.

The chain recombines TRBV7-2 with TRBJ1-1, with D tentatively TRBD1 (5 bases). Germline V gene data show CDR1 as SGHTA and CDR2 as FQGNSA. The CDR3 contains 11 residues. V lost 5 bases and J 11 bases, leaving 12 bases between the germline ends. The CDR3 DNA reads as TGTGCCAGCAGCGGGGGACGAGAGGCTTTCTTT. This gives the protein CASSGGREAFF.

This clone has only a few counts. The CDR3 protein is CASRRVSSYNSPLHF. The CDR3 bases are TGTGCCAGTAGGAGGGTGAGCTCCTATAATTCACCCCTCCACTTT. The chain joins TRBV6-6 to TRBJ1-6; D unclear. The V and J ends lost 9 bases and 0 bases respectively, with 12 bases between them. The CDR3 loop spans 15 amino acids. The germline gives CDR1 MNHNY, CDR2 SVGAGI (reference sequence).

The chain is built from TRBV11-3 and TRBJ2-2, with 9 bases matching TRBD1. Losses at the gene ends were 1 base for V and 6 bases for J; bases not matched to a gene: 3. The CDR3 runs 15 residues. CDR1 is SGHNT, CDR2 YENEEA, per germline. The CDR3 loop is CASSLGQGVAGELFF. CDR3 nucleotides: TGTGCCAGCAGCTTAGGACAGGGGGTCGCCGGGGAGCTGTTTTTT.

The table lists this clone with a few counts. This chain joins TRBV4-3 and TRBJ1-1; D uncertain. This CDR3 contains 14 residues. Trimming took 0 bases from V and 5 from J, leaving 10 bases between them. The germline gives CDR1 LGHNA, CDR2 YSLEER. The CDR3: CASSQDRGGTEAFF. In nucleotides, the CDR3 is TGCGCCAGCAGCCAAGATCGGGGAGGGACTGAAGCTTTCTTT.

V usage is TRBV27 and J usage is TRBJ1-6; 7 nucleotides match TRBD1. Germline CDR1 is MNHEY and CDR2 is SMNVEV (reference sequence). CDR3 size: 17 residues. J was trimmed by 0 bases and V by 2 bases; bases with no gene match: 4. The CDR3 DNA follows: TGTGCCAGCAGTTTAGTAGGGGGCGGCTCCTATAATTCACCCCTCCACTTT. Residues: CASSLVGGGSYNSPLHF.